These T cell receptor beta chains were read from a single sample in a study of T cell responses to AZD1222 COVID-19 vaccine. The method was immunoSEQ multiplex PCR; TCRdb's version includes in-frame clones alone and lacks a portion of them. The data hold over 65,000 clones, with about 72% observed a single time. Sequenced material: peripheral blood, taken on day 0 of AZD1222 vaccination. The receptor set was obtained from an adult in good health. CDR3s include the opening cysteine and the closing phenylalanine or tryptophan. D genes are given only for firm matches. The size entry is marked missing in some rows and otherwise reads once, few, many or a size class.

clone_size,v_call,d_call,j_call,cdr3_aa,cdr3_nt
NA,TRBV19,TRBD2,TRBJ2-3,CASSPPGLAGVNTQYF,TGTGCCAGTAGTCCCCCGGGACTAGCGGGAGTAAATACGCAGTATTTT
NA,TRBV7-9,NA,TRBJ1-1,CASSQGNVGAFF,TGTGCCAGCAGCCAGGGTAACGTTGGGGCTTTCTTT
NA,TRBV28,NA,TRBJ1-6,CASNYNSPLHF,TGTGCCAGCAATTATAATTCACCCCTCCACTTT
NA,TRBV7-9,TRBD1,TRBJ2-7,CASSPGDRGPEQYF,TGTGCCAGCAGCCCAGGGGACAGGGGGCCCGAGCAGTACTTC
NA,TRBV19,TRBD2,TRBJ2-5,CASSTSGSGETQYF,TGTGCCAGTTCGACTAGCGGGAGTGGGGAGACCCAGTACTTC
NA,TRBV27,NA,TRBJ2-1,CASRLGIISYNEQFF,TGTGCCAGCAGGTTAGGGATTATCTCCTACAATGAGCAGTTCTTC
NA,TRBV3-1/TRBV3-2,NA,TRBJ1-1,CASSQEDLDTEAFF,TGTGCCAGCAGCCAAGAGGACTTGGACACTGAAGCTTTCTTT
NA,TRBV27,NA,TRBJ2-2,CASSFERAGTGELFF,TGTGCCAGCAGTTTTGAGAGGGCGGGTACCGGGGAGCTGTTTTTT
NA,TRBV3-1/TRBV3-2,TRBD2,TRBJ2-1,CASSQARGGGNEQFF,TGTGCCAGCAGCCAAGCCCGGGGGGGAGGGAATGAGCAGTTCTTC
NA,TRBV9,NA,TRBJ2-3,CASSVASGQGGDTQYF,TGTGCCAGCAGCGTAGCTAGCGGTCAGGGGGGTGATACGCAGTATTTT
NA,TRBV27,NA,TRBJ1-2,CASSSRQEANYGYTF,TGTGCCAGCAGTTCAAGGCAGGAAGCTAACTATGGCTACACCTTC
NA,TRBV30,NA,TRBJ1-1,CAWSVTPSVNTEAFF,TGTGCCTGGAGTGTAACACCATCAGTGAACACTGAAGCTTTCTTT
NA,TRBV6-1,NA,TRBJ1-5,CASSERQGNQPQHF,TGTGCCAGCAGTGAACGTCAGGGCAATCAGCCCCAGCATTTT
NA,TRBV18,NA,TRBJ2-5,CASSPDRQETQYF,TGTGCCAGCTCACCCGACAGGCAAGAGACCCAGTACTTC
NA,TRBV19,NA,TRBJ1-2,CASSMGARYGYTF,TGTGCCAGTAGTATGGGGGCACGCTATGGCTACACCTTC
NA,TRBV2,TRBD1,TRBJ1-1,CASSEEAGGYTEAFF,TGTGCCAGCAGTGAAGAGGCAGGGGGCTACACTGAAGCTTTCTTT
NA,TRBV29-1,TRBD1,TRBJ1-2,CSGGTGGVANYGYTF,TGCAGCGGTGGGACAGGGGGCGTAGCTAACTATGGCTACACCTTC
NA,TRBV5-5,TRBD2,TRBJ2-7,CASSLLAGAYEQYF,TGTGCCAGCAGCTTACTAGCGGGAGCCTACGAGCAGTACTTC
few,TRBV7-2,TRBD2,TRBJ2-7,CASSPPSGRAYEQYF,TGTGCCAGCAGCCCCCCTAGCGGGAGGGCCTACGAGCAGTACTTC
NA,TRBV5-4,TRBD2,TRBJ2-3,CASRTTPSGRIDTQYF,TGTGCCAGCAGGACCACCCCTAGCGGGAGGATAGATACGCAGTATTTT
NA,TRBV6-5,NA,TRBJ1-2,CASRSVGQGGYTF,TGTGCCAGCAGGTCGGTCGGACAAGGCGGCTACACCTTC
NA,TRBV10-2,TRBD2,TRBJ2-5,CASRPGTSGSGETQYF,TGCGCCAGCCGCCCCGGGACTAGCGGGAGCGGAGAGACCCAGTACTTC
NA,TRBV10-3,TRBD1,TRBJ1-1,CAISDSTGIAAEAFF,TGTGCCATCAGTGACTCGACAGGGATTGCCGCTGAAGCTTTCTTT
NA,TRBV9,NA,TRBJ2-7,CASSVDRGNEQYF,TGTGCCAGCAGCGTAGATAGGGGCAACGAGCAGTACTTC
NA,TRBV5-1,NA,TRBJ2-1,CASSLGSANEQFF,TGCGCCAGCAGCTTGGGAAGTGCTAATGAGCAGTTCTTC
NA,TRBV19,TRBD2,TRBJ2-1,CASGGLAGLYNEQFF,TGTGCCAGTGGCGGACTAGCGGGATTATACAATGAGCAGTTCTTC
NA,TRBV18,NA,TRBJ2-3,CASSRGADTQYF,TGTGCCAGCTCACGAGGAGCAGATACGCAGTATTTT
NA,TRBV6-1,NA,TRBJ1-2,CASSDRTPTFSGYTF,TGTGCCAGCAGTGACAGGACACCTACATTTAGTGGCTACACCTTC
NA,TRBV30,TRBD2,TRBJ2-7,CAWSRGEYAAGGYEQYF,TGTGCCTGGAGTAGGGGTGAGTATGCAGCGGGAGGCTACGAGCAGTACTTC
NA,TRBV5-1,TRBD2,TRBJ2-7,CASSPSGAGGLTNYYEQYF,TGCGCCAGCAGCCCGTCGGGAGCGGGAGGCCTTACGAACTACTACGAGCAGTACTTC
NA,TRBV7-2,NA,TRBJ1-1,CASSRTMNTEAFF,TGTGCCAGCAGCCGTACGATGAACACTGAAGCTTTCTTT
NA,TRBV7-9,NA,TRBJ1-2,CASSSWQNHGYTF,TGTGCCAGCAGCTCCTGGCAGAACCATGGCTACACCTTC
NA,TRBV11-2,NA,TRBJ2-1,CASSLTGSVAYNEQFF,TGTGCCAGCAGCTTAACAGGGTCGGTCGCCTACAATGAGCAGTTCTTC
NA,TRBV7-8,TRBD2,TRBJ2-5,CASSLEGLAGLVETQYF,TGTGCCAGCAGCTTAGAGGGACTAGCGGGATTGGTGGAGACCCAGTACTTC
NA,TRBV27,NA,TRBJ1-1,CATPEGDNTEAFF,TGTGCCACCCCAGAGGGGGACAACACTGAAGCTTTCTTT
NA,TRBV9,TRBD1,TRBJ2-5,CASSSGTGQETQYF,TGTGCCAGCAGCTCCGGGACAGGCCAAGAGACCCAGTACTTC
NA,TRBV28,TRBD1,TRBJ1-2,CASSPSGTGDNYGYTF,TGTGCCAGCAGCCCCTCCGGGACAGGGGATAACTATGGCTACACCTTC
NA,TRBV6-4,TRBD2,TRBJ2-1,CASNSLRREENLNNEQFF,TGTGCCAGCAATTCTTTGAGGCGGGAGGAGAACCTAAACAATGAGCAGTTCTTC
once,TRBV2,TRBD2,TRBJ2-5,CASSESLAGGPQETQYF,TGTGCCAGCAGTGAAAGTCTAGCGGGAGGCCCGCAAGAGACCCAGTACTTC
NA,TRBV5-5,NA,TRBJ2-7,CASSSAGGDGIFYEQYF,TGTGCCAGCAGCTCGGCGGGTGGGGACGGGATCTTCTACGAGCAGTACTTC
NA,TRBV5-8,NA,TRBJ1-5,CASTAGEQPQHF,TGTGCCAGCACCGCAGGTGAGCAGCCCCAGCATTTT
NA,TRBV30,TRBD2,TRBJ2-3,CAWSPGTSADTQYF,TGTGCCTGGAGTCCTGGGACTAGCGCAGATACGCAGTATTTT
few,TRBV3-1/TRBV3-2,TRBD1,TRBJ2-5,CASSQDRTGGRVTQYF,TGTGCCAGCAGCCAAGACCGGACAGGGGGTCGGGTGACCCAGTACTTC
few,TRBV30,NA,TRBJ1-5,CAWSVSLGDQPQHF,TGTGCCTGGAGTGTGTCCCTGGGGGATCAGCCCCAGCATTTT
NA,TRBV2,TRBD1,TRBJ1-5,CASGGQGADQPQHF,TGTGCCAGCGGGGGACAGGGGGCCGATCAGCCCCAGCATTTT
NA,TRBV15,NA,TRBJ2-7,CATSRDEGAYEQYF,TGTGCCACCAGCAGAGATGAGGGTGCCTACGAGCAGTACTTC
NA,TRBV11-3,TRBD1,TRBJ1-3,CASSEGQVGNTIYF,TGTGCCAGCAGCGAGGGACAGGTTGGAAACACCATATATTTT
NA,TRBV11-3,NA,TRBJ2-7,CASSLGGTDIRKSF,TGTGCCAGCAGCTTAGGGGGTACGGACATTCGGAAGTCGTTC
NA,TRBV9,NA,TRBJ1-2,CASSAAGAHGYTF,TGTGCCAGCAGCGCAGCAGGGGCGCATGGCTACACCTTC
NA,TRBV6-1,TRBD2,TRBJ2-7,CASSEPGLAGEQYF,TGTGCCAGCAGTGAACCGGGACTAGCAGGCGAGCAGTACTTC